The clone carrying this T cell receptor beta chain was detected only a few times. The data are from a study of response to subunit inactivated influenza vaccine. The CDR3 length is 13 residues. The V gene's germline CDR1 is SGHRS and CDR2 YFSETQ. Between the trimmed V and J ends, which lost 3 bases and 6 bases, there was a span of 10 bases. TCRdb independently ran MiXCR on the RT-PCR reads; one entry per CDR3 protein. This table holds 860,000 or so distinct CDR3 sequences, 21% found once. V usage is TRBV5-1 and J usage is TRBJ1-3; the D gene is possibly TRBD1 (6 bases). Sequences were derived from PBMCs from blood, sampled 4 to 6 days after vaccination. The origin of this receptor is a man between 50 and 59 years old who received an inactivated influenza vaccine. CDR3 DNA sequence: TGCGCCAGCAGCTCCGGGACAACAAACACCATATATTTT. Translated, it gives CASSSGTTNTIYF.